Listed below are T cell receptor beta chains from one sample, sequenced in a study of cytomegalovirus exposure and HLA in healthy donors. Assay used: immunoSEQ multiplex PCR; TCRdb lists only in-frame clones, some missing. The sample carries some 190,000 clones, roughly 77% recorded once. Source material: PBMCs. Every receptor here comes from a young man in good health and CMV-seropositive. The CDR3 runs from the conserved cysteine through the conserved F or W. A D gene is named only where the DNA matches it firmly. Size tells how often a clone was seen (once, few, many) or the class of an expanded clone, and some rows leave it out.

>TRBJ1-4|14|once|TRBD1|TRBV18
TGTGCCAGCTCATCCCGGGACAGGGGAGAAAAACTGTTTTTT
CASSSRDRGEKLFF
>TRBJ2-7|16|few|TRBD1|TRBV5-8
TGTGCCAGCAGCCTTAGATCCGGGACAGCGTTCTACGAGCAGTACTTC
CASSLRSGTAFYEQYF
>TRBJ2-7|15|.|.|TRBV21-1
TGTGCCAGCAGCAAAAAACAGGCAAACTCCTACGAGCAGTACTTC
CASSKKQANSYEQYF
>TRBJ2-3|15|.|TRBD2|TRBV5-4
TGTGCCAGCAGCTTGGAAGCAGCGGGAAGGGATACGCAGTATTTT
CASSLEAAGRDTQYF
>TRBJ2-7|13|.|.|TRBV28
TGTGCCAGCAGTTTGGGGAGGGACAGGGAGCAGTACTTC
CASSLGRDREQYF
>TRBJ2-7|16|.|.|TRBV7-9
TGTGCCAGCAGCTTATTACCGGGAAACACTATGGGCGAGCAGTACTTC
CASSLLPGNTMGEQYF
>TRBJ2-2|12|.|.|TRBV9
TGTGCCAGCAGGACTAGTGCCGGGGAGCTGTTTTTT
CASRTSAGELFF
>TRBJ2-3|15|.|.|TRBV7-3
TGTGCCAGCAGCCCCTCGGACAGAAATGGGAATACGCAGTATTTT
CASSPSDRNGNTQYF
>TRBJ2-3|14|.|.|TRBV7-2
TGTGCCAGCAGCTTGTCGTCGAGGAGCGGAACGCAGTATTTT
CASSLSSRSGTQYF
>TRBJ2-1|15|.|.|TRBV15
TGTGCCACCAGCAGAGTGGCCAGTAAGAGGGATGAGCAGTTCTTC
CATSRVASKRDEQFF
>TRBJ2-7|13|few|TRBD1|TRBV5-1
TGCGCCAGCAGCGAAGGGACAGGGGTCGAGCAGTACTTC
CASSEGTGVEQYF
>TRBJ1-1|15|.|TRBD1|TRBV2
TGTGCCAGCAGGGTCCTGGACAGGGGGCAGAGGAAAGCTTTCTTT
CASRVLDRGQRKAFF
>TRBJ2-1|16|few|TRBD1|TRBV7-2
TGTGCCAGCAGCTTAAACGGACAGGGTGCCGACAATGAGCAGTTCTTC
CASSLNGQGADNEQFF
>TRBJ1-6|15|.|TRBD1|TRBV30
TGTGCCTGGAGTGCCGGACAGGGTTCTGAGTCACCCCTCCACTTT
CAWSAGQGSESPLHF
>TRBJ2-3|15|.|TRBD2|TRBV9
TGTGCCAGCACAACTAGCGGGGGGTACACAGATACGCAGTATTTT
CASTTSGGYTDTQYF
>TRBJ1-2|15|.|.|TRBV2
TGTGCCGGGACGGTGGACGGTCAGGGGTACTATGGCTACACCTTC
CAGTVDGQGYYGYTF
>TRBJ1-5|14|.|.|TRBV6-5
TGTGCCAGCAGGGGGGGTCTACCCAATCAGCCCCAGCATTTT
CASRGGLPNQPQHF
>TRBJ1-2|14|.|.|TRBV13
TGTGCCAGCAGCTTAGGGGCGGGGACCTATGGCTACACCTTC
CASSLGAGTYGYTF
>TRBJ2-7|13|.|.|TRBV11-2
TGTGCCAGCAGCTTAGTGGGGGCCTACGAGCAGTACTTC
CASSLVGAYEQYF
>TRBJ2-7|14|.|TRBD2|TRBV28
TGTGCCAGCAGTCTCTGGACTAGTCCCCCCGAGCAGTACTTC
CASSLWTSPPEQYF
>TRBJ2-2|13|.|TRBD1|TRBV9
TGTGCCAGCAGCGTTACAGGGGTTGGGGAGCTGTTTTTT
CASSVTGVGELFF
>TRBJ1-6|15|few|.|TRBV5-1
TGCGCCAGCAGCTTGACGGGAGGGGCTAATTCACCCCTCCACTTT
CASSLTGGANSPLHF